This is a list of T cell receptor beta chains from one sample in a study of shared clonotypes between healthy human individuals. Generated by immunoSEQ multiplex PCR, the TCRdb table keeps only in-frame clones and is missing some. The repertoire holds about 660,000 clones, with approximately 79% as singletons. Sequenced sample: memory CD4+ T cells sorted from blood. The receptors stem from a woman in her 30s in good health. Both conserved end residues are trimmed from each CDR3. D genes are given only for firm matches. Size is stated for part of the rows, as once, few or many counts, or as a class when the clone is expanded.

V	length	size	J	D	CDR3
TRBV6-5	11	-	TRBJ2-7	-	ASSYGLPYEQY
TRBV28	11	-	TRBJ2-5	-	ASSYPPQETQY
TRBV7-2	12	-	TRBJ1-3	-	ASSPWTAGNTIY
TRBV11-2	13	-	TRBJ2-1	TRBD2	ASSAGLAGTNEQF
TRBV7-9	12	many	TRBJ2-7	TRBD2	ASSYGLDPGEQY
TRBV7-2	11	many	TRBJ2-4	-	ASSSTAGNIQY
TRBV4-1	12	-	TRBJ2-1	-	ASSQEGGYNEQF
TRBV5-1	13	-	TRBJ2-2	-	ASSLNAEITGELF
TRBV25-1	10	-	TRBJ1-1	-	ASSDRGGEAF
TRBV5-1	12	-	TRBJ2-5	TRBD2	ASSFSGFQETQY
TRBV5-6	13	once	TRBJ2-7	-	ASSTTTGLLFEQY
TRBV5-1	12	-	TRBJ2-1	TRBD1	ASSSGTGGIEQF
TRBV2	11	-	TRBJ1-1	-	ASSVGQNTEAF
TRBV11-2	15	-	TRBJ2-5	TRBD1	ASSRSGTGVQAPTQY
TRBV9	14	-	TRBJ2-1	TRBD2	ASSVDPAGYDNEQF
TRBV19	13	-	TRBJ1-5	-	ASSKRQRRDQPQH
TRBV27	11	few	TRBJ2-7	TRBD1	ASRRDSKYEQY
TRBV19	15	-	TRBJ2-6	TRBD1	ASSLRQGVSGANVLT
TRBV28	15	-	TRBJ2-5	-	ASRGGGAGAYQETQY
TRBV6-5	13	-	TRBJ2-1	TRBD1	ASHEKATGYNEQF
TRBV2	10	-	TRBJ2-7	-	ASRRLSYEQY
TRBV19	14	-	TRBJ1-5	-	ASSFVLGRAKQPQH
TRBV5-1	14	-	TRBJ2-3	-	ASSPAWGGGTDTQY
TRBV6-4	14	-	TRBJ2-3	-	ATSTRGGVPTDTQY
TRBV7-9	10	once	TRBJ1-2	-	ASSLIGRGYT
TRBV30	11	-	TRBJ1-5	-	AWSVQDNQPQH
TRBV7-8	11	-	TRBJ1-2	TRBD1	ASSPDRVYGYT
TRBV30	12	few	TRBJ1-4	TRBD1	AWSRDSVNEKLF
TRBV4-2	13	-	TRBJ1-3	TRBD1	ASSQGDRDTNTIY
TRBV5-1	12	-	TRBJ1-4	-	ASSYGTTNEKLF
TRBV5-5	13	-	TRBJ2-2	TRBD1	ASSPRQGDTGELF
TRBV19	14	-	TRBJ1-5	TRBD1	ASNAGVGTGAQPQH
TRBV4-2	12	-	TRBJ1-4	-	ASSPLPSNEKLF
TRBV5-1	15	once	TRBJ1-2	-	ASSLEMTATSNYGYT
TRBV11-2	12	few	TRBJ2-1	-	ASSLIDGFGEQF
TRBV5-1	12	-	TRBJ2-7	TRBD2	ASSFRGSSYEQY
TRBV5-1	12	-	TRBJ2-2	-	ASSSGTSTGELF
TRBV27	12	-	TRBJ1-2	-	ASSATSSPYGYT
TRBV25-1	12	-	TRBJ1-1	-	ASSERGLNTEAF
TRBV5-1	16	-	TRBJ2-3	-	ASSLGFAGETKGHTQY
TRBV9	13	few	TRBJ1-4	-	ASSAGGSTNEKLF